Each of the 21 T cell receptor beta chains below was sequenced from the same sample in a study of early T cells in non-severe SARS-CoV-2 infection. TCRdb processed the 5' RACE reads anew with MiXCR; each CDR3 protein has one entry. The table has tens of thousands of distinct CDR3 sequences, roughly 10% seen once. Material for sequencing was whole blood. These receptors all stem from an adult who was a healthcare worker with PCR-confirmed SARS-CoV-2 infection or an uninfected control (not recorded which).

The V call is TRBV7-2, the J call TRBJ1-2, with a tentative D call TRBD1 (5 bases). The V gene lost 5 bases and the J gene lost 3 bases, with 22 bases spanning the gap. This CDR3 is built from 17 residues. CDR1 and CDR2 from the germline V gene are SGHTA and FQGNSA. The CDR3 nucleotides are TGTGCCAGCAGCCTCATTGGCGGGACTCAGGCCCACTATGGCTACACCTTC. Amino acid sequence: CASSLIGGTQAHYGYTF.

The table lists this clonotype with many counts. V is TRBV5-1 and J is TRBJ2-3; 10 nucleotides agree with TRBD1. The CDR3 length is 15 residues. Germline CDR1 is SGHRS and CDR2 is YFSETQ. Trimming cost V 7 bases and J 0 bases; bases outside gene matches: 5. The CDR3 is CASVETGGSTDTQYF. CDR3 bases: TGCGCCAGCGTCGAGACAGGGGGCAGCACAGATACGCAGTATTTT.

A few counts support this clonotype. This rearrangement joins TRBV29-1 to TRBJ1-5; D not certain. The germline V and J ends were trimmed by 4 bases and 5 bases, with 12 bases remaining between them. The CDR3 runs to 13 residues. The germline V gene encodes CDR1 SQVTM and CDR2 ANQGSEA. In nucleotides, the CDR3 is TGCAGCGTTGCCGGCCGCAAAGATCAGCCCCAGCATTTT. Protein product: CSVAGRKDQPQHF.

This clonotype was recorded at least ten times. This sequence joins TRBV12-3 or TRBV12-4 and TRBJ1-4; maybe TRBD1 (5 bases). With 2 bases removed from V and 0 bases from J, the gap between germline ends came to 10 bases. This CDR3 has 16 residues. CDR3 region: CASSLWGDTTNEKLFF. In nucleotides, the CDR3 is TGTGCCAGCAGTTTATGGGGCGATACAACTAATGAAAAACTGTTTTTT.

The CDR3, as DNA: TGTGCCAGCTCAACACAGGGAGGGACTGAAGCTTTCTTT. Protein sequence: CASSTQGGTEAFF. V usage is TRBV18 and J usage is TRBJ1-1; perhaps TRBD1 as D (6 bases). Between the trimmed V and J ends, which lost 5 bases and 5 bases, there was a span of 12 bases. The germline CDR1 and CDR2 sequences are KGHSH and LQKENI. CDR3 length equals 13 residues.

The rearrangement uses TRBV12-5 and TRBJ1-5; D uncertain. Trimming cost V 6 bases and J 4 bases, with 10 bases left between them. CDR3 length: 13 residues. The germline gives CDR1 LGHNT, CDR2 FRNRAP. This CDR3 is CASGPGPNQPQHF. CDR3 bases: TGTGCTAGTGGCCCCGGACCAAATCAGCCCCAGCATTTT.

This clonotype showed up just a few times. The chain recombines TRBV19 with TRBJ2-6; 7 positions match TRBD2. Germline assignment: CDR1 LNHDA and CDR2 SQIVND (reference sequence). Trimming at V came to 7 bases and at J to 2 bases, leaving 5 bases not matched to a gene. The CDR3 loop spans 15 amino acids. The CDR3 DNA reads as TGTGCCAGTACCCCCCTAGCGGCTGGGGCCAACGTCCTGACTTTC. It yields the protein CASTPLAAGANVLTF.

The count of this clonotype is one. Here the CDR3 DNA reads TGCGCCAGCAGCCTCGACACCATGAACACTGAAGCTTTCTTT. Its protein is CASSLDTMNTEAFF. The rearrangement uses TRBV5-1 and TRBJ1-1; D is ambiguous. The CDR3 contains 14 residues. Trimming pared 4 bases from V and 0 bases from J, leaving 10 bases between. Germline assignment: CDR1 SGHRS and CDR2 YFSETQ.

This clonotype showed up just a few times. The chain is built from TRBV9 and TRBJ2-1, with a tentative D call TRBD1 (5 bases). V lost 2 bases, J lost 4 bases, and 16 bases lay in between. Germline V gene sequence: CDR1 SGDLS, CDR2 YYNGEE. The CDR3 spans 16 residues. CDR3 loop: CASSVHSETEYNEQFF. Written as DNA, the CDR3 is TGTGCCAGCAGCGTCCATTCCGAGACAGAATACAATGAGCAGTTCTTC.

This clonotype was seen a single time. The chain employs TRBV27 and TRBJ1-1; a possible D gene is TRBD1 (5 bases). V was cut by 1 base and J by 5 bases, with 8 bases left in between. CDR3 length: 13 residues. Germline lookup yields CDR1 MNHEY and CDR2 SMNVEV (reference sequence). The CDR3 reads CASSLLGATEAFF. The DNA for the CDR3 is TGTGCCAGCAGTTTATTAGGGGCTACTGAAGCTTTCTTT.

In this sample, this clonotype turned up a few times. In DNA, the CDR3 is TGTGCCAGCAGCCAGACTGATAGGAATTCACCCCTCCACTTT. The encoded protein is CASSQTDRNSPLHF. This chain joins TRBV9 and TRBJ1-6, with D unclear. V dropped 4 bases and J dropped 7 bases, with 12 bases sitting between them. The length of the CDR3 is 14 residues. In germline, CDR1 is SGDLS, CDR2 YYNGEE.

The V gene is TRBV9, the J gene TRBJ2-1; 9 bases line up with TRBD2. This CDR3 comprises 16 residues. Germline V gene lookup returns CDR1 SGDLS and CDR2 YYNGEE. V lost 1 base and J lost 8; bases outside the gene matches: 10. The CDR3 DNA reads TGTGCCAGCAGCGTATTTTGGGCGGGAGGGCCCTATGAGCAGTTCTTC. This codes for CASSVFWAGGPYEQFF. Combining the CDR3 with reference TRBV9 and TRBJ2-1 gives the whole variable domain DSGVTQTPKHLITATGQRVTLRCSPRSGDLSVYWYQQSLDQGLQFLIQYYNGEERAKGNILERFSAQQFPDLHSELNLSSLELGDSALYFCASSVFWAGGPYEQFFGPGTRLTVL.

Remarks on this clonotype: With a much larger clone just one base away, this may be a read error. The V and J genes are TRBV11-2 and TRBJ1-3, with D uncertain. Germline assignment: CDR1 SGHAT and CDR2 FQNNGV. The CDR3 covers 13 residues. Between the trimmed V and J ends, which lost 5 bases and 6 bases, there was a span of 11 bases. The CDR3 protein is CASSGSRENTIYF. CDR3 bases: TGTGCCAGCAGCGGAAGTCGTGAAAACACCATATATTTT. Looking up the rest from reference TRBV11-2 and TRBJ1-3 gives the full variable domain: EAGVAQSPRYKIIEKRQSVAFWCNPISGHATLYWYQQILGQGPKLLIQFQNNGVVDDSQLPKDRFSAERLKGVDSTLKIQPAKLEDSAVYLCASSGSRENTIYFGEGSWLTVV.

The V call is TRBV5-1, the J call TRBJ2-1, with 7 bases identical to TRBD2. This CDR3 region has 20 residues. Germline trimming cut 1 base from V and 8 bases from J; bases unmatched to any gene: 24. Germline V gene data show CDR1 as SGHRS and CDR2 as YFSETQ. In DNA, the CDR3 is TGCGCCAGCAGCTTGTTAGGCCCCTCTGGAGCGGGGACCTTTGTGGATGAGCAGTTCTTC. Translation gives CASSLLGPSGAGTFVDEQFF.

This clonotype was counted many times. The chain joins TRBV24-1 to TRBJ2-1; tentative D call: TRBD2 (6 bases). The germline CDR1 and CDR2 sequences are KGHDR and SFDVKD. Trimming removed 5 bases from V and 8 bases from J, with 12 bases in between. The CDR3 is 13 residues long. CDR3 residues: CATSAWREHEQFF. CDR3 sequence (DNA): TGTGCCACCAGTGCTTGGAGGGAACATGAGCAGTTCTTC.

This clonotype came up a few times. The chain links TRBV27 to TRBJ2-7, with 7 bases lining up with TRBD1. This CDR3 has 14 amino acids. V shed 3 bases and J 4 bases; nucleotides not matched to a gene: 6. From germline, CDR1 is MNHEY and CDR2 SMNVEV (reference sequence). CDR3 DNA sequence: TGTGCCAGCAGTTTCGGACAGGTGAATTACGAGCAGTACTTC. It yields the protein CASSFGQVNYEQYF.

This clonotype showed up many times. The chain employs TRBV4-2 and TRBJ2-5; D uncertain. Trimming stripped 1 base from V and 5 bases from J, with 17 bases between. CDR1 is LGHNA and CDR2 is YNFKEQ in the germline V gene. This CDR3 is 16 amino acids long. CDR3 sequence reads: CASSQATGFLRETQYF. CDR3 nucleotides: TGTGCCAGCAGCCAAGCCACCGGTTTCCTGAGGGAGACCCAGTACTTC.

In this sample, this clonotype turned up many times. The V and J genes are TRBV29-1 and TRBJ2-7; the D is unclear. The V end was cut by 0 bases, the J end by 4 bases, with 4 bases between. CDR3 size: 11 residues. Germline V lookup: CDR1 SQVTM, CDR2 ANQGSEA. CDR3 nucleotide sequence: TGCAGCGTTGAAGAGCGGTACGAGCAGTACTTC. As protein: CSVEERYEQYF.

Many counts were recorded for this clonotype. This sequence joins TRBV7-2 and TRBJ2-1, with a tentative D call TRBD2 (5 bases). Germline lookup yields CDR1 SGHTA and CDR2 FQGNSA. The germline V and J ends were trimmed by 0 bases and 2 bases, with 8 bases remaining between them. The CDR3 has 15 residues. The CDR3 coding sequence is TGTGCCAGCAGCTTAGCGGGAGACCCCTACAATGAGCAGTTCTTC. Translation: CASSLAGDPYNEQFF.

The genes are TRBV9 and TRBJ2-1, with TRBD2 identical over 7 bases. The V gene's germline CDR1 is SGDLS and CDR2 YYNGEE. The trim removed 0 bases at V and 4 bases at J, leaving 4 bases unmatched. The CDR3 spans 15 residues. The CDR3 DNA reads as TGTGCCAGCAGCGTAGGCGGGAGCCAGTACAATGAGCAGTTCTTC. It codes for CASSVGGSQYNEQFF.

The CDR3 DNA is TGCAGTGCCCTGAAAGATACGCAGTATTTT. Amino acids: CSALKDTQYF. The chain employs TRBV20-1 and TRBJ2-3; D gene unclear. CDR3 length: 10 amino acids. Germline V gives CDR1 DFQATT, CDR2 SNEGSKA (reference sequence). V was trimmed by 6 bases and J by 5 bases, leaving 6 bases between them.